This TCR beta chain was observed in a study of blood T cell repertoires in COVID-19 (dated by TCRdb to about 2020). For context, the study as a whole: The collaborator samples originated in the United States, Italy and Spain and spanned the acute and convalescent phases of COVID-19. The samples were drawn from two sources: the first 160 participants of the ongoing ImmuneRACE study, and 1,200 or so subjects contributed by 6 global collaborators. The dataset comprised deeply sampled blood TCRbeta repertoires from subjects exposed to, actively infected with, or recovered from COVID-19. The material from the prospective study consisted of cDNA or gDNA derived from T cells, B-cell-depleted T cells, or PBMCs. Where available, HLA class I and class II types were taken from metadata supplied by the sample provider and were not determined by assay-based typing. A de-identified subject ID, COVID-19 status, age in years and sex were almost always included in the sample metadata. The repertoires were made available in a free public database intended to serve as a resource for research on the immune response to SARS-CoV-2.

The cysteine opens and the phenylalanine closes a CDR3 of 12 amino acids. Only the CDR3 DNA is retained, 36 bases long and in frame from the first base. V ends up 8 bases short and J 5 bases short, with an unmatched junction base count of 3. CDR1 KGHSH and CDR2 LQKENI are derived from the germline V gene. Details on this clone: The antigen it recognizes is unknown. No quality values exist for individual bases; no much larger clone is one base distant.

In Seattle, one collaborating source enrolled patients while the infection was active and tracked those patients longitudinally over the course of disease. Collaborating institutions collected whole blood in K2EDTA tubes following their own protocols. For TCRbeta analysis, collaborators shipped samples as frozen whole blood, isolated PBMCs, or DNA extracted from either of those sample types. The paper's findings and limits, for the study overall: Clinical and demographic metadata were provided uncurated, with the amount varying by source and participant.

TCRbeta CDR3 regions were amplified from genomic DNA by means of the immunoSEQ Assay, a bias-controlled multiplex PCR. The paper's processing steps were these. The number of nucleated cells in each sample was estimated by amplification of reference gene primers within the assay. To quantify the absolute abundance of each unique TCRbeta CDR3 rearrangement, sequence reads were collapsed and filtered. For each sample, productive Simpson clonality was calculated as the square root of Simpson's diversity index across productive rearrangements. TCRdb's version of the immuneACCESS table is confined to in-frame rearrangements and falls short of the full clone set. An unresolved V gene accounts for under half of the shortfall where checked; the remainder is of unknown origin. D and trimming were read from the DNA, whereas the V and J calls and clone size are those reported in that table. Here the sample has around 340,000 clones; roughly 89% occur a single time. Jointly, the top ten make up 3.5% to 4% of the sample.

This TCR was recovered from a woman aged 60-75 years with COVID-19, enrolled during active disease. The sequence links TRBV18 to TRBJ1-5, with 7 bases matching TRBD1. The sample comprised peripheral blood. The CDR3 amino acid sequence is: CASSTGDQPQHF. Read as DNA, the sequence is TGTGCCAGCAGTACAGGGGATCAGCCCCAGCATTTT.